This entry lists 13 T cell receptor beta chains sequenced from one sample in a study of T cells in Graves' hyperthyroidism and ophthalmopathy. TCR beta CDR3 sequences were amplified from RNA transcripts. The HTBI set primed first-round TCR CDR3 RT-PCR. TCRdb fed the multiplex PCR reads into MiXCR, producing one record per CDR3 protein. The table lists around 800,000 distinct CDR3 sequences, about two fifths of them singletons. What was sequenced was blood. All receptors derive from a man aged 18 to 30 with Graves' hyperthyroidism.

The gene calls are TRBV9 and TRBJ2-5; TRBD2 is a possible D gene (5 bases). The CDR3 totals 14 residues. Germline CDR1 reads SGDLS; CDR2 reads YYNGEE. V was clipped by 0 bases and J by 0 bases, with 6 bases between them. The CDR3 DNA reads as TGTGCCAGCAGCGTAGCGGGGAACCAAGAGACCCAGTACTTC. It is translated as CASSVAGNQETQYF.

J is TRBJ1-5 and V is TRBV2, with D perhaps matching TRBD1 (5 bases). Trimming removed 7 bases from V and 2 bases from J, with 15 bases in between. Looked up from germline, CDR1 is SNHLY and CDR2 is FYNNEI. This CDR3 has 15 residues. This chain's CDR3 is CASNDRRGGNQPQHF. CDR3 nucleotides: TGTGCCAGCAATGACAGAAGAGGGGGCAATCAGCCCCAGCATTTT.

This clonotype has only a few counts. The chain couples TRBV10-3 to TRBJ2-6, with D hard to call. Trimming pared 10 bases from V and 0 bases from J, leaving 16 bases between. Germline CDR1 reads ENHRY; CDR2 reads SYGVKD. This CDR3 region has 16 residues. The CDR3 sequence: CATQTWTDSGANVLTF. CDR3 DNA sequence: TGTGCCACTCAGACTTGGACGGACTCTGGGGCCAACGTCCTGACTTTC.

The genes are TRBV2 and TRBJ2-6; perhaps TRBD1 as D (5 bases). Deletions cut 11 bases from V and 8 bases from J, with 13 bases between. The CDR3 consists of 12 residues. CDR1 is SNHLY, CDR2 FYNNEI, per germline. CDR3 sequence: CAVTKGPNVLTF. The CDR3 DNA follows: TGTGCCGTCACCAAGGGGCCCAACGTCCTGACTTTC. The complete variable domain, with remaining parts taken from reference TRBV2 and TRBJ2-6, reads EPEVTQTPSHQVTQMGQEVILRCVPISNHLYFYWYRQILGQKVEFLVSFYNNEISEKSEIFDDQFSVERPDGSNFTLKIRSTKLEDSAMYFCAVTKGPNVLTFGAGSRLTVL.

The chain is built from TRBV4-3 and TRBJ2-7; TRBD2 aligns across 11 bases. The V and J ends lost 0 bases and 1 base, in that order; junction bases with no gene match: 5. The CDR3 totals 17 residues. CDR1 and CDR2 from the germline V gene are LGHNA and YSLEER. The CDR3 DNA reads as TGCGCCAGCAGCCAAGATCAAGGACTAGCGGGTTCCTACGAGCAGTACTTC. This sequence encodes CASSQDQGLAGSYEQYF.

This clonotype was found a few times. CDR3 sequence reads: CASSAGRYSGELFF. In DNA form, the CDR3 reads TGCGCCAGCAGTGCGGGACGTTATAGCGGGGAGCTGTTTTTT. This sequence joins TRBV10-2 and TRBJ2-2; D might be TRBD1 or TRBD2, each matching 5 bases. With 4 bases removed from V and 7 bases from J, the gap between germline ends came to 13 bases. CDR3 length equals 14 residues. CDR1 is WSHSY, CDR2 SAAADI, per germline.

This clonotype was counted only a few times. The CDR3 sequence: CASGHQPQHF. The CDR3 coding sequence is TGTGCCAGCGGGCATCAGCCCCAGCATTTT. V is TRBV11-1 and J is TRBJ1-5, with D hard to call. The CDR3 has 10 residues. The V gene lost 8 bases and the J gene lost 5 bases, with 4 bases spanning the gap. Germline CDR1 SGHAT, CDR2 FQDESV (reference sequence).

The chain couples TRBV29-1 to TRBJ2-6, with no clear D. Trimming shortened V by 4 bases and J by 4 bases, and 11 bases separated the two germline ends. Germline values: CDR1 SQVTM, CDR2 ANQGSEA. This CDR3 region has 14 residues. The CDR3 here is CSVGETTGANVLTF. For the CDR3, the DNA is TGCAGCGTTGGAGAAACGACAGGGGCCAACGTCCTGACTTTC.

The V call is TRBV6-5, the J call TRBJ1-1, with 10 bases that match TRBD1. J was trimmed by 2 bases and V by 6 bases; bases with no gene match: 15. The CDR3 is 18 residues long. The germline gives CDR1 MNHEY, CDR2 SVGAGI. CDR3 protein: CASSPRRTGGNSNTEAFF. The CDR3 bases are TGTGCCAGCAGCCCACGCCGGACAGGGGGGAACTCAAACACTGAAGCTTTCTTT.

In its sample, this clonotype was seen many times. This rearrangement joins TRBV29-1 to TRBJ2-7, with D possibly matching TRBD2 (6 bases). Germline lookup yields CDR1 SQVTM and CDR2 ANQGSEA. V lost 0 bases, J lost 3 bases, and 12 bases lay in between. The length of the CDR3 is 14 residues. CDR3 residues: CSVEDRNGGYEQYF. CDR3 coding DNA: TGCAGCGTTGAAGATCGAAACGGGGGCTACGAGCAGTACTTC.

This clonotype was counted at least ten times. The chain has TRBV7-9 and TRBJ2-5; D tentatively fits TRBD1 or TRBD2 (6 bases each). The V gene's germline CDR1 is SEHNR and CDR2 FQNEAQ (reference sequence). The CDR3 consists of 13 residues. V was trimmed by 4 bases and J by 3 bases, leaving 9 bases between them. The CDR3 is CASSWGAEETQYF. The CDR3 nucleotides are TGTGCCAGCAGCTGGGGGGCCGAAGAGACCCAGTACTTC.

The sample holds many counts of this clonotype. The chain couples TRBV7-9 to TRBJ1-3; D is undetermined. This CDR3 comprises 14 residues. Looked up from germline, CDR1 is SEHNR and CDR2 is FQNEAQ (reference sequence). The germline V and J ends were trimmed by 3 bases and 2 bases, with 8 bases remaining between them. CDR3 bases: TGTGCCAGCAGCTTCTACGGGACTGGAAACACCATATATTTT. This translates into CASSFYGTGNTIYF.

This clonotype has just one count. The chain combines TRBV20-1 with TRBJ1-2; 11 bases are a match to TRBD1. The CDR3 is 13 amino acids. Trimming at V came to 6 bases and at J to 8 bases, leaving 8 bases not matched to a gene. Germline V lookup: CDR1 DFQATT, CDR2 SNEGSKA (reference sequence). The CDR3 nucleotides are TGCAGTGCAGTTGGACAGGGGGCTCGGGGCTACACCTTC. Encoded protein: CSAVGQGARGYTF.